The source of this T cell receptor beta chain is a study of CD8 T cells in Susac syndrome. The TEMRA cells underwent FACS enrichment, while the CD8+ and CD4+ T cells underwent negative isolation. V was shortened by 0 bases and J by 2 bases, with 9 bases between the two germline ends. The CDR3 has 15 residues. The germline V gene encodes CDR1 SGDLS and CDR2 YYNGEE. Random hexamers primed reverse transcription of 0.5 to 1 ug RNA. TCRdb re-called the immunoSEQ multiplex PCR reads through MiXCR, storing one row per CDR3 protein. This sample has some 200,000 distinct CDR3 sequences; roughly 94% occur once, and the top ten carry around 0.16%.

The rearrangement uses TRBV9 and TRBJ2-1, with a weak D call TRBD2 (6 bases). The receptor was derived from a human donor with Susac syndrome. Sequencing was carried out using CD8+ T cells from PBMCs. The CDR3 coding sequence is TGTGCCAGCAGCGTAGGTTCGGGAGCCTACAATGAGCAGTTCTTC. Translation: CASSVGSGAYNEQFF.